This T cell receptor (beta chain) was captured in a study of cytomegalovirus exposure and HLA in healthy donors (dated by TCRdb to 2017 to 2019). For the study in its entirety: According to an earlier analysis of a few hundred of the donors, some 180 million T cells yielded roughly 110 million unique TCR beta sequences and less than 300 Gb of sequence data. An early release covering roughly 640 HLA-typed donors comprised approximately 290 gigabases of sequencing data and some 79 million unique TCR sequences. The genetic ancestry cluster associated with self-reported Caucasian donors included 81% of the roughly 390 genotyped donors. The study aimed to test whether signatures of past pathogen exposure could be identified by cataloging public T cell receptors. The study profiled the T cell repertoires of about 640 subjects by immunosequencing and related them to cytomegalovirus serostatus. In addition to the first cohort of hundreds of subjects, a separate validation cohort of 120 different subjects was used. To predict cytomegalovirus infection status, the study brought together high-throughput TCR immunosequencing, statistical association of individual TCRs with disease status, and machine learning. To study patterns of TCR occurrence, a later analysis re-analyzed previously published TCR beta repertoires from around 660 donors and added high-resolution HLA genotyping. Rather than drawing on any new phenotypic data, the later analysis identified candidate immune exposures from TCR beta sequences and the way those sequences occurred across donors. To decide whether each TCR beta V gene segment behaved as functional or pseudogenic, an earlier analysis of some 570 of the donors relied on high-throughput TCR beta sequencing. Alongside the repertoire data, information on donor age, sex, ethnicity and CMV serostatus was compiled. A later genetic analysis used genome-wide SNP genotypes for about 65% of the roughly 670 donors, treating that subset as a discovery cohort. Every repertoire in the discovery cohort had been generated on one and the same sequencing platform. Class I and class II HLA loci were covered by the typing at four-digit resolution. The number of typed donors differed by locus: roughly 629-640 for A, B, C, DRB1 and DQB1; about 520 for DQA1; 606 for DPA1; and 400 to 480 for DPB1. Five DR-DQ haplotypes were handled as single units for association and clustering because linkage in the cohort was strong. On average, roughly 240,000 unique TCR beta nucleotide sequences were sequenced per donor among about 400 genotyped donors of the cohort, with about 19% of those sequences being non-productive. Broader findings and caveats from the paper: Most TCR sequences were seen in very few donors, while some public TCRs were found in many individuals. Because counts were too low, 15 or so rarely observed V segments, including chromosome 9 orphons, were excluded from the earlier analysis of a few hundred of the donors. A further reported finding was that TCR beta sequences accurately predicted the HLA-A and HLA-B alleles for most subjects in the first cohort. Specific HLA alleles were associated with 16,951 TCR beta sequences at a false discovery rate of 0.05 in a later analysis. A later genetic analysis associated a missense DCLRE1C variant with V-gene and J-gene trimming of TCR beta chains, and an independent cohort replicated the association. It was suggested by the authors that the approach could potentially be generalized to other disease states and immunological phenotypes. A group of highly shared sequence variants was considered likely to be a technical artifact of the sequencing pipeline. An earlier analysis of some 560 of the donors showed that most TCR beta V segments appeared in productive rearrangements either about 87% or about 30% of the time, which broadly matched IMGT annotations. In the study, approximately 160 TCR beta chains were listed as associated with cytomegalovirus. Linkage disequilibrium might explain the correlated functional status among segregating V segments, but an unknown experimental factor could not be excluded. This cohort had only TCR beta chains sequenced, and the lack of alpha or paired-chain data limited which features could be detected. Compared with the 666-donor mean, donors in an Asian-associated ancestry cluster had fewer N-insertions in productive TCRs, according to a later genetic analysis. A later analysis found that TCR association rates varied across HLA loci, with DRB1 alleles showing the most associated TCRs and HLA-C alleles the fewest. In a later analysis, HLA-associated TCR beta chains were found to be more clonally expanded and to have lower generation probabilities than equally common non-associated chains. Some IMGT-functional V segments, including TRBV6-2 and TRBV6-3, could not be distinguished by the 87-base-pair reads and were therefore excluded. Presence/absence analyses assumed roughly uniform sequencing depth across donors, an assumption that may not hold. When HLA alleles, especially DR and DQ, strongly co-occurred, TCR associations were difficult to assign to individual alleles. In vitro tests confirmed that three of the cytomegalovirus-associated TCR beta chains recognize cytomegalovirus antigens. CMV serostatus was the only immune exposure information available for the cohort. The classifier was reported to diagnose cytomegalovirus status with high specificity and sensitivity in both the original cohort and the validation cohort. A later analysis reported that several top co-occurrence clusters appeared linked to parvovirus B19, influenza, CMV and Epstein-Barr virus. In a later analysis, most CMV-associated TCR beta chains were found to appear HLA-restricted, with HLA associations seemingly driven largely by CMV exposure. HLA typing was unavailable for some donors at each locus, so association tests used only the typed subset.

CDR1 and CDR2 (SGHAT, FQDESV) derive from the germline V gene (reference sequence). Cut back by 3 bases and 3 bases, the V and J ends lie 17 bases apart. The CDR3 runs 16 residues from the cysteine to the phenylalanine. Only the CDR3 region is kept as DNA, spanning 48 bases read in frame from base 1. Preparation of the library involved the immunoSEQ multiplex PCR assay. The multiplex PCR relied on a mix of 60 forward primers for TCR Vbeta segments and 13 reverse primers for TCR Jbeta segments. The CDR3 region of rearranged TCR beta genes was amplified from genomic DNA by a multiplex PCR assay. The Illumina HiSeq System was used to sequence the amplified TCR beta libraries as 87-base-pair reads. As for how the authors treated the data: Across the 640 or so repertoires, a later analysis counted roughly 77 million unique TCR beta chains, 9.5 million to 13 million of which were shared by at least two donors. Raw reads were error-corrected and collapsed into unique sequences by a nearest-neighbor algorithm in which closely related sequences were merged to remove PCR and sequencing errors. V, D and J gene segments were assigned by aligning CDR3 sequences to IMGT reference sequences. Each retained sequence needed at least a six-nucleotide match to both a V gene segment and a J gene segment. A rearrangement counted as productive if the CDR3 had no stop codons and remained in frame with V and J, and every other rearrangement counted as non-productive. Following IMGT convention, CDR3 was defined as the stretch from the second conserved V-encoded cysteine to the conserved J-encoded phenylalanine. Sequences without an unambiguous match to a single V gene segment were excluded from the earlier analysis of over 500 of the donors. In an earlier analysis of a few hundred of the donors, V segments were called functional above 56.7% productive rearrangements and were called segregating when the between-donor standard deviation exceeded 5%. A statistical classification framework was developed to diagnose cytomegalovirus status using the catalog of TCR beta chain sequences. In a later analysis, V and J genes were assigned by comparing TCR nucleotide sequences against IMGT/GENE-DB human TR gene sequences. In a later analysis, CDR3 sequences and most-parsimonious VDJ recombination scenarios were assigned using the TCRdist pipeline. In a later analysis, each TCR beta chain was defined by its CDR3 amino acid sequence together with its V-gene family, and reads lacking a unique V-gene family were excluded. As a way to deal with suspected cross-contamination and a sequencing artifact, a later analysis dropped more than 500 nucleotide sequences that were highly shared and had low generation probability. In a later analysis, a clonal expansion index for each public chain was calculated from normalized within-repertoire ranks of inferred template counts. In a later analysis, generation probabilities were computed using a VDJ recombination model fitted to out-of-frame rearrangements, and the results were checked against IGoR. In a later analysis, TCR-TCR, TCR-HLA and TCR-CMV co-occurrence was scored with hypergeometric tests, and a repertoire-size bias correction was applied to TCR pairs. A later analysis estimated false discovery rates by permuting HLA or CMV assignments 20 times. In a later analysis, co-occurring TCRs were grouped with DBSCAN, and TCRdist sequence similarity was added when clustering was performed within HLA-allele-positive subsets. Co-occurrence clustering excluded repertoires with fewer than 30,000 or more than 120,000 public chains, plus five with anomalous nucleotide sharing. TCRdb took over this immuneACCESS table, retaining in-frame rearrangements with V and J assigned. Such tables are incomplete; in checked studies, under half of the missing clones stem from an unresolved V gene, and the remainder is unexplained. Clone size and V and J calls were adopted from that table, with D and trimming inferred from the DNA. For this sample there are 280,000 or so clones; around nine tenths appear just once. Roughly 2.1% of the sample lies in the top ten.

Comments on this clone: Its recognized antigen is unknown. The input lacks base qualities; no much larger clone sits a single base away.

In total, more than 500 healthy bone marrow donors made up the cohort. Cohort members were all nominally healthy when sampled, although unrecorded immune exposures were likely present. The donor was CMV seronegative and was included in the group of hundreds of seronegative cohort members. A peripheral blood sample was provided by each donor, and peripheral blood mononuclear cells were used for TCR beta sequencing. The Qiagen DNeasy Blood Extraction Kit was used to extract genomic DNA from the blood cell samples. The rearrangement combines TRBV11-1 with TRBJ1-1; no D segment can be confidently identified. The sequence derives from a woman between 18 and 29 years old in good health and CMV-seronegative. Material for sequencing was PBMCs. The CDR3 loop reads CASSFREPAWDTEAFF. At the DNA level, the sequence is TGTGCCAGCAGCTTTAGGGAGCCTGCCTGGGACACTGAAGCTTTCTTT.